The T cell receptor beta chain described here comes from a study of cytomegalovirus exposure and HLA in healthy donors. Study-wide results and caveats: A missense variant in DCLRE1C was later tied to TCR beta V- and J-gene trimming. Across donors, presence/absence analyses took sequencing depth to be roughly uniform.

The PCR contained 60 Vbeta and 13 Jbeta primers. This table comes from immunoSEQ multiplex PCR, and its TCRdb copy is limited to in-frame clones, with some not included. The sample consists of 200,000 or so clones, approximately 70% of them appearing once. CDR3 length: 15 amino acids. Germline loops: CDR1 WNHNN, CDR2 SYGVQD (reference sequence). Trimming shortened V by 2 bases and J by 3 bases, and 14 bases separated the two germline ends. In regard to this clone: Its antigen remains unknown.

This chain connects TRBV10-1 to TRBJ2-7; unclear D gene. The TCR originated in a man aged 40-50 years in good health and CMV-seropositive. The sample was PBMCs. As DNA, the CDR3 is TGCGCCAGCAGTGAGGGCAGAGGCATGCGCTACGAGCAGTACTTC. Encoded protein: CASSEGRGMRYEQYF.